Below are 14 T cell receptor beta chains sequenced from a single sample in a study. MiXCR was run by TCRdb on the RT-PCR reads, yielding one entry per CDR3 protein. The table shows 300 to 400 distinct CDR3 sequences, with around 85% occurring only once. The sample consisted of memory CD4+ T cells from salivary gland. The receptors come from a female donor with primary Sjogren's syndrome.

This clonotype was counted only a few times. For a library built for alpha chains, this beta chain is a stray read; little rests on its size. The CDR3 DNA is TGTGCCAGCAGGGCAGAGGGACAAGGCTACACCTTC. It yields the protein CASRAEGQGYTF. The V gene is TRBV6-5, the J gene TRBJ1-2, with D tentatively TRBD1 (6 bases). Germline CDR1 is MNHEY and CDR2 is SVGAGI. With 6 bases removed from V and 8 bases from J, the gap between germline ends came to 13 bases. This CDR3 is built from 12 residues.

In this sample, this clonotype turned up a few times. The size of this beta chain means little, since it is a stray read in a library made for alpha chains. The chain links TRBV20-1 to TRBJ2-5; 9 positions agree with TRBD2. Germline assignment: CDR1 DFQATT and CDR2 SNEGSKA (reference sequence). With V trimmed by 5 bases and J by 8 bases, 18 bases remained unmatched. This CDR3 comprises 16 residues. Here the CDR3 DNA reads TGCAGTGCTCGCCGCCAACTAGCGGGCTCGTTGGGAACCCAGTACTTC. It codes for CSARRQLAGSLGTQYF.

On this clonotype: As an off-target read in a library built for alpha chains, this beta chain has a frequency of little significance. As DNA, the CDR3 is TGCAGCGGTTGGGGGGGCGATGGCTACACCTTC. It codes for CSGWGGDGYTF. The V call is TRBV29-1, the J call TRBJ1-2; a weak D match, TRBD1 (6 bases). The CDR3 consists of 11 residues. Germline CDR1 and CDR2: SQVTM and ANQGSEA. Trimming removed 7 bases at V and 6 bases at J, with 12 bases between.

As to this clonotype: This beta chain is a stray sequence in a library constructed for alpha chains; its clone size is not meaningful. The chain recombines TRBV7-9 with TRBJ2-1, with TRBD1 matching 7 bases. V lost 7 bases to trimming and J lost 5 bases; unmatched junction nucleotides: 8. The CDR3 contains 14 residues. From germline, CDR1 is SEHNR and CDR2 FQNEAQ (reference sequence). The CDR3 spells CASIRDRADNEQFF. The CDR3 bases are TGTGCCAGCATCCGGGACAGAGCTGACAATGAGCAGTTCTTC. The full variable domain, in which reference TRBV7-9 and TRBJ2-1 provide the parts outside the CDR3, is DTGVSQNPRHKITKRGQNVTFRCDPISEHNRLYWYRQTLGQGPEFLTYFQNEAQLEKSRLLSDRFSAERPKGSFSTLEIQRTEQGDSAMYLCASIRDRADNEQFFGPGTRLTVL.

As to this clonotype: With the library built for alpha chains, this beta chain is off target and its frequency is not meaningful. The genes are TRBV5-4 and TRBJ2-3; D unclear. The V end was cut by 0 bases, the J end by 0 bases, with 5 bases between. Germline V CDR1 and CDR2: SGHNT, YYREEE (reference sequence). The CDR3 loop spans 14 amino acids. The CDR3 sequence: CASSLASSTDTQYF. The CDR3 region has the DNA TGTGCCAGCAGCTTGGCGTCAAGCACAGATACGCAGTATTTT.

Comments on this clonotype: This beta chain is a stray read from a library made for alpha chains; its abundance is not meaningful. The chain recombines TRBV5-1 with TRBJ2-3; tentative D call: TRBD1 (6 bases). Germline assignment: CDR1 SGHRS and CDR2 YFSETQ. V shed 2 bases and J shed 4 bases, with 14 bases lying between them. This CDR3 has 15 residues. The CDR3, as DNA: TGCGCCAGCAGCTTAGCGGCCAGGGGCGCAGATACGCAGTATTTT. Translated, it gives CASSLAARGADTQYF.

Note on this clonotype: The library was built for alpha chains, so this beta chain is an off-target read and its size means little. The rearrangement joins TRBV5-1 to TRBJ2-7, with 14 positions matching TRBD2. V lost 1 base and J lost 4; bases outside the gene matches: 7. This CDR3 has 17 residues. Germline assignment: CDR1 SGHRS and CDR2 YFSETQ. CDR3 region: CASSLWLGLAGAYEQYF. CDR3 DNA sequence: TGCGCCAGCAGCTTGTGGTTGGGACTAGCGGGAGCGTACGAGCAGTACTTC.

Note on this clonotype: This beta chain represents an off-target read in a library built for alpha chains; its size is of limited meaning. The rearrangement joins TRBV5-1 to TRBJ2-3, with D maybe TRBD2 (5 bases). V lost 7 bases, J lost 7 bases, and 16 bases lay in between. Per the germline V gene, CDR1 is SGHRS and CDR2 is YFSETQ. The CDR3 sequence is 13 residues long. The DNA of the CDR3 is TGCGCCAGCTCGCGGGCCCTAGGGAATACGCAGTATTTT. Translated, it gives CASSRALGNTQYF.

In its sample, this clonotype was seen a few times. The library was built for alpha chains, so this beta chain is an off-target read and its size means little. The V gene is TRBV6-4, the J gene TRBJ2-1, with 8 bases identical to TRBD2. The germline V gene encodes CDR1 MRHNA and CDR2 SNTAGT. The CDR3 spans 16 residues. The V and J ends lost 2 bases and 4 bases, in that order; junction bases with no gene match: 7. CDR3 residues: CASSDAPAGDYNEQFF. The CDR3 DNA reads as TGTGCCAGCAGTGACGCTCCAGCGGGGGATTACAATGAGCAGTTCTTC.

On this clonotype itself: In a library made to pick up alpha chains, this beta chain is a stray read with a size that means little. The chain has TRBV5-1 and TRBJ2-3; a weak D match, TRBD2 (5 bases). The CDR3 runs 16 residues. CDR1 and CDR2 (germline): SGHRS, YFSETQ. Deletions cut 4 bases from V and 4 bases from J, with 19 bases between. This CDR3 is CASSLPPRGTADTQYF. In DNA form, the CDR3 reads TGCGCCAGCAGCCTTCCCCCCCGGGGAACGGCAGATACGCAGTATTTT.

For this clonotype: Because this beta chain is a stray read in a library intended to capture alpha chains, its abundance should not be given much weight. V usage is TRBV6-5 and J usage is TRBJ2-3; D remains unclear. Germline values: CDR1 MNHEY, CDR2 SVGAGI. This CDR3 has 14 residues. V lost 6 bases, J lost 0 bases, and 10 bases lay in between. Here the CDR3 DNA reads TGTGCCAGCAGCCCGGGCAGGAGCACAGATACGCAGTATTTT. Encoded protein: CASSPGRSTDTQYF.

A note on this clonotype: The size of this beta chain means little, since it is a stray read in a library made for alpha chains. The V call is TRBV5-4, the J call TRBJ1-1; TRBD1 might be the D (6 bases). Germline V CDR1 and CDR2: SGHNT, YYREEE (reference sequence). The CDR3 covers 13 residues. V gave up 1 base and J gave up 5 bases, with 9 bases separating them. CDR3 DNA sequence: TGTGCCAGCAGCTTGCAGGGGCTGACTGAAGCTTTCTTT. It codes for CASSLQGLTEAFF.

As for this clonotype: Within a library made for alpha chains, this beta chain is off target, and its count is uninformative. V and J are TRBV5-1 and TRBJ2-3, with TRBD2 matching 9 bases. V shed 0 bases and J 2 bases; nucleotides not matched to a gene: 7. Germline V gives CDR1 SGHRS, CDR2 YFSETQ. The CDR3 is 17 residues long. The CDR3 sequence is CASSLGSGGPITDTQYF. In DNA, the CDR3 is TGCGCCAGCAGCTTGGGAAGCGGGGGGCCGATCACAGATACGCAGTATTTT.

About this clonotype itself: This beta chain is off target for a library built for alpha chains, so its abundance means little. The chain combines TRBV6-1 with TRBJ2-2, with 11 nucleotides matching TRBD1. J lost 6 bases, V lost 8 bases, and 8 bases had no gene match. Germline loops: CDR1 MNHNS, CDR2 SASEGT. The CDR3 is 15 residues long. The CDR3 nucleotides read TGTGCCAGCCGACGGGACAGGGGGAAAGCCGGGGAGCTGTTTTTT. As protein: CASRRDRGKAGELFF.